This entry lists 18 T cell receptor beta chains sequenced from one sample in a study of T-cell memory formation after mild COVID-19. TCRdb called the 5' RACE reads again in MiXCR, with one record for every CDR3 protein. The sample lists some 200,000 distinct CDR3 sequences, 20% to 25% seen once, with more than 20% in the top ten. Sequences were obtained from PBMCs or a T cell subset sorted from them (not recorded which). All receptors derive from an adult woman who had mild COVID-19 (a few samples of this study predate the infection). Cell type and time point are not known.

This clonotype has a count of ten or more. The chain has TRBV5-5 and TRBJ2-7, with 8 bases identical to TRBD1. V dropped 6 bases and J dropped 3; count of bases not matched to a gene: 14. The length of the CDR3 is 16 residues. CDR1 is SGHKS, CDR2 YYEKEE, per germline (reference sequence). CDR3 bases: TGTGCCAGCACCCCACCGGCTGGGACAGGAGTCTACGAGCAGTACTTC. Encoded protein: CASTPPAGTGVYEQYF.

The chain uses TRBV7-9 and TRBJ2-1; TRBD1 matches 7 bases. In germline, CDR1 is SEHNR, CDR2 FQNEAQ (reference sequence). CDR3 length: 15 amino acids. V shed 6 bases, J shed 3 bases, and the junction held 8 bases outside the gene matches. Here the CDR3 DNA reads TGTGCCAGCAGTCACAGGGACAGCCTCTACAATGAGCAGTTCTTC. Translating it yields CASSHRDSLYNEQFF.

Only a few counts were recorded for this clonotype. The CDR3 spells CASSFGTFEAFF. The CDR3 region has the DNA TGTGCCAGCAGCTTCGGGACCTTTGAAGCTTTCTTT. This chain links TRBV7-9 with TRBJ1-1, with D perhaps TRBD1 (5 bases). The V gene's germline CDR1 is SEHNR and CDR2 FQNEAQ (reference sequence). Trimming pared 3 bases from V and 7 bases from J, leaving 9 bases between. The CDR3 totals 12 residues.

The V gene is TRBV5-1, the J gene TRBJ1-4; TRBD1 aligns across 7 bases. Per germline, CDR1 SGHRS and CDR2 YFSETQ. Trimming took 4 bases from V and 5 from J; bases not matched to a gene: 8. The CDR3 length is 15 residues. The CDR3 region has the DNA TGCGCCAGCAGCCCGGGACAGTACGAGAATGAAAAACTGTTTTTT. It yields the protein CASSPGQYENEKLFF. The full variable domain, with the rest looked up from reference TRBV5-1 and TRBJ1-4, is KAGVTQTPRYLIKTRGQQVTLSCSPISGHRSVSWYQQTPGQGLQFLFEYFSETQRNKGNFPGRFSGRQFSNSRSEMNVSTLELGDSALYLCASSPGQYENEKLFFGSGTQLSVL.

The chain uses TRBV2 and TRBJ2-7, with D possibly TRBD1 on 6 matching bases. The CDR3 totals 12 residues. Trimming pared 6 bases from V and 5 bases from J, leaving 11 bases between. Germline V gene data show CDR1 as SNHLY and CDR2 as FYNNEI. The DNA of the CDR3 is TGTGCCAGCAGGGCCCCAGGGGACGAGCAGTACTTC. Its translation is CASRAPGDEQYF.

This clonotype was seen at least ten times. V gene TRBV7-9 combines with J gene TRBJ2-7, with D perhaps TRBD1 (6 bases). The CDR3 spans 14 residues. Between the trimmed V and J ends, which lost 4 bases and 0 bases, there was a span of 10 bases. Germline V CDR1 and CDR2: SEHNR, FQNEAQ (reference sequence). The CDR3 loop is CASSYQGSSYEQYF. Written as DNA, the CDR3 is TGTGCCAGCAGCTATCAGGGGAGCTCCTACGAGCAGTACTTC.

In this sample, this clonotype turned up a few times. The chain uses TRBV20-1 and TRBJ2-1, with D possibly matching TRBD2 (5 bases). V dropped 6 bases and J dropped 6 bases, with 21 bases sitting between them. From germline, CDR1 is DFQATT and CDR2 SNEGSKA (reference sequence). The CDR3 is made up of 15 amino acids. CDR3 protein: CSASRRKTGSNEQFF. The CDR3 bases are TGCAGTGCGTCCCGCCGGAAGACGGGGTCCAATGAGCAGTTCTTC.

The table lists this clonotype with many counts. The chain joins TRBV7-9 to TRBJ2-7; D gene uncertain. Germline values: CDR1 SEHNR, CDR2 FQNEAQ (reference sequence). This CDR3 has 12 amino acids. Trimming took off 0 bases at V and 6 bases at J, with 6 bases between the two ends. CDR3: CASSLAGREQYF. CDR3 sequence (DNA): TGTGCCAGCAGCTTAGCGGGTCGCGAGCAGTACTTC.

In this sample, this clonotype turned up a few times. This chain uses TRBV5-1 with TRBJ2-7; perhaps TRBD1 as D (6 bases). This CDR3 has 15 residues. Trimming took off 2 bases at V and 5 bases at J, with 17 bases between the two ends. Per the germline V gene, CDR1 is SGHRS and CDR2 is YFSETQ. Here the CDR3 DNA reads TGCGCCAGCAGCTTCGGGACACAGTACCTTCACGAGCAGTACTTC. It yields the protein CASSFGTQYLHEQYF.

In its sample, this clonotype was seen a few times. V and J are TRBV29-1 and TRBJ2-7; 7 bases map to TRBD1. Trimming cost V 6 bases and J 3 bases; bases outside gene matches: 5. CDR1 SQVTM and CDR2 ANQGSEA come from the germline V gene. CDR3 length: 12 residues. CDR3 DNA sequence: TGCAGCGTCAGACAGGGTTACTACGAGCAGTACTTC. It translates to CSVRQGYYEQYF.

This clonotype has more than one count but fewer than ten. The chain couples TRBV4-3 to TRBJ1-1; 7 bases fit TRBD1. V was pared by 3 bases and J by 8 bases, with 12 bases of the junction left unmatched. Looked up from germline, CDR1 is LGHNA and CDR2 is YSLEER. The CDR3 is made up of 15 amino acids. The CDR3 region has the DNA TGCGCCAGCAGCCATGAACAGGGACAGCTTGCGGAAGCTTTCTTT. Residues: CASSHEQGQLAEAFF.

This rearrangement joins TRBV20-1 to TRBJ1-1, with D possibly matching TRBD1 (6 bases). Between the trimmed V and J ends, which lost 5 bases and 0 bases, there was a span of 19 bases. The CDR3 has 16 amino acids. Germline V CDR1 and CDR2: DFQATT, SNEGSKA (reference sequence). The CDR3 loop reads CSAEQQGKGMNTEAFF. CDR3 DNA: TGCAGTGCTGAACAACAGGGAAAGGGGATGAACACTGAAGCTTTCTTT.

This clonotype was seen a handful of times. The chain couples TRBV3-1 to TRBJ2-1, with 9 bases lining up with TRBD2. The V and J ends lost 0 bases and 10 bases, in that order; junction bases with no gene match: 13. Germline assignment: CDR1 LGHDT and CDR2 YNNKEL (reference sequence). CDR3 length: 17 amino acids. In DNA, the CDR3 is TGTGCCAGCAGCCAAGAGTCGACTAGCGGTAATTCAGGAGAGCAGTTCTTC. Its translation is CASSQESTSGNSGEQFF.

This clonotype was recorded a few times. The chain couples TRBV6-5 to TRBJ2-1, with D tentatively TRBD1 (6 bases). The CDR3 covers 13 residues. Trimming pared 7 bases from V and 4 bases from J, leaving 11 bases between. Germline CDR1 MNHEY, CDR2 SVGAGI. The chain's CDR3 is CASTPGAYNEQFF. In DNA form, the CDR3 reads TGTGCCAGCACGCCAGGGGCGTACAATGAGCAGTTCTTC.

The V gene is TRBV7-9, the J gene TRBJ2-7; D possibly corresponds to TRBD2 (6 bases). The ends were cut back, 4 bases at V and 0 bases at J, with 19 bases in the middle. Germline CDR1 is SEHNR and CDR2 is FQNEAQ (reference sequence). This CDR3 region has 17 residues. The CDR3 here is CASSSSLAPRSSYEQYF. In DNA, the CDR3 is TGTGCCAGCAGCTCATCCCTAGCGCCCAGGAGCTCCTACGAGCAGTACTTC.

In its sample, this clonotype was seen a few times. This CDR3 is CASSFTERNEQYF. CDR3 in DNA: TGTGCCAGCAGTTTCACGGAACGAAACGAGCAGTACTTC. The gene calls are TRBV6-2 or TRBV6-3 and TRBJ2-7; D unresolved. This CDR3 region has 13 residues. Germline CDR1 MNHEY, CDR2 SVGEGT. Trimming took 4 bases from V and 5 from J, leaving 12 bases between them.

The chain employs TRBV25-1 and TRBJ1-2; 12 nucleotides agree with TRBD1. Per the germline V gene, CDR1 is MGHDK and CDR2 is SYGVNS. V shed 10 bases, J shed 6 bases, and the junction held 12 bases outside the gene matches. The length of the CDR3 is 15 residues. CDR3 nucleotide sequence: TGTGCCACCGAATGGTCGGGACAGGGGGCGGATGGCTACACCTTC. Its translation: CATEWSGQGADGYTF.

V gene TRBV5-1 combines with J gene TRBJ1-1; the match to TRBD1 covers 8 bases. The trim removed 3 bases at V and 0 bases at J, leaving 4 bases unmatched. Germline CDR1 reads SGHRS; CDR2 reads YFSETQ. This CDR3 has 15 residues. In DNA, the CDR3 is TGCGCCAGCAGCTATGGACAGGGTGTGAACACTGAAGCTTTCTTT. Translating gives CASSYGQGVNTEAFF.